This is a list of T cell receptor beta chains from one sample in a study of cytomegalovirus exposure and HLA in healthy donors. Produced via immunoSEQ multiplex PCR; TCRdb's table is partial and in-frame only. There are some 250,000 clones in the sample; approximately 86% occur only once, and about 1.2% lies in the top ten. The sample taken for sequencing was PBMCs. These receptors originate from a woman in her twenties or thirties in good health and CMV-seropositive. Each CDR3 is given with its conserved first and last residue. Fields, in order: CDR3 DNA, CDR3 protein, V gene, J gene, D gene, clone size. D genes are given only for firm matches. Expanded clones get a size class; other rows say once, few or many, or leave the size out.

TGCGCCAGCAGCTTTTTACCGGGACAGGGGGGCGAGCAGTACTTC	CASSFLPGQGGEQYF	TRBV5-1	TRBJ2-7	TRBD1	NA
TGTGCCAGTAGTATCGGGAAGAACACTGAAGCTTTCTTT	CASSIGKNTEAFF	TRBV19	TRBJ1-1	NA	few
TGCGCCAGCAGCCTCGGACTAGCGGAGAACATTCAGTACTTC	CASSLGLAENIQYF	TRBV5-1	TRBJ2-4	TRBD2	NA
TGTGCCAGCAGGGTGACAGGGACCTACAATGAGCAGTTCTTC	CASRVTGTYNEQFF	TRBV27	TRBJ2-1	TRBD1	NA
TGTGCCAGCAGCCCTACAGGGGGACAAGAGACCCAGTACTTC	CASSPTGGQETQYF	TRBV5-5	TRBJ2-5	TRBD1	NA
TGTGCCAGCAGCCAAGATCGTGCGGAGACCCAGTACTTC	CASSQDRAETQYF	TRBV4-2	TRBJ2-5	NA	NA
TGTGCCAGCTCCTTCGGACAGGGGGCCTATGGCTACACCTTC	CASSFGQGAYGYTF	TRBV6-5	TRBJ1-2	TRBD1	NA
TGCAGCGTTGGGGAGGGAGCGATGGCCCAGTACTTC	CSVGEGAMAQYF	TRBV29-1	TRBJ2-5	TRBD2	once
TGTGCCTGGAGTACAGGACACAGGTACGAGCAGTACTTC	CAWSTGHRYEQYF	TRBV30	TRBJ2-7	NA	NA
TGTGCCAGCAGCGCAGACAGGGGATTGGGCACTGAAGCTTTCTTT	CASSADRGLGTEAFF	TRBV7-8	TRBJ1-1	TRBD1	NA
TGCAGCGTTACGACTAGCGGGATGGAGACCCAGTACTTC	CSVTTSGMETQYF	TRBV29-1	TRBJ2-5	TRBD2	once
TGTGCCTGGTCAGCGGGAGGGGGAGATACGCAGTATTTT	CAWSAGGGDTQYF	TRBV30	TRBJ2-3	TRBD2	NA
TGTGCCAGCCCAGGGGGGACTCCACTAGCGGGGTCCTCCTACAATGAGCAGTTCTTC	CASPGGTPLAGSSYNEQFF	TRBV5-8	TRBJ2-1	TRBD2	NA
TGTGCCAGCAGCGTAACCGGGACAAAGAACACTGAAGCTTTCTTT	CASSVTGTKNTEAFF	TRBV9	TRBJ1-1	NA	NA
TGCAGCGCCACTGCCGACAGGGCGGAAGGGACCCAGTACTTC	CSATADRAEGTQYF	TRBV29-1	TRBJ2-5	TRBD1	NA
TGTGCCAGCAGCGTCACCACGGTGGGCATCGCTTTCTTT	CASSVTTVGIAFF	TRBV9	TRBJ1-1	NA	NA